A selection of T cell receptor beta chains follows, all from one sample in a study of Ad26.COV2.S vaccination and SARS-CoV-2 variants. Method: immunoSEQ multiplex PCR; TCRdb's copy keeps in-frame clones and lacks some. This table has 300,000 to 400,000 clones, around 88% appearing once. Sequenced material: peripheral blood, taken in a trial of Ad26.COV2.S vaccine versus placebo. The receptors originated from a person between 18 and 59 years old who received the Ad26.COV2.S COVID-19 vaccine or a placebo. Each CDR3 is given with its conserved first and last residue. Clone size appears in some rows only: once, few, many, or a class for an expanded clone.

. | TRBJ2-3 | TRBV30 | CACRTGGAYTQYF
. | TRBJ1-3 | TRBV3-1/TRBV3-2 | CASSPTTGSGNTIYF
once | TRBJ1-2 | TRBV19 | CASSIFSGNYGYTF
once | TRBJ1-2 | TRBV19 | CASNGGVDYGYTF
. | TRBJ2-7 | TRBV18 | CASSLTGTSDYEQYF
. | TRBJ2-1 | TRBV7-2 | CASSRNRPSEYNEQFF
. | TRBJ1-1 | TRBV28 | CASSSPSGTPNRAFF
. | TRBJ1-1 | TRBV7-9 | CASSLIQGTEAFF
. | TRBJ1-5 | TRBV12-3/TRBV12-4 | CASSLDRGQPQHF
once | TRBJ1-5 | TRBV28 | CASSLYPGQENQPQHF
. | TRBJ1-3 | TRBV5-6 | CASTRDTSGNTIYF
once | TRBJ2-5 | TRBV7-9 | CASSLTGFSVETQYF
. | TRBJ2-5 | TRBV7-9 | CASSLTGTGEETQYF
. | TRBJ1-5 | TRBV18 | CASSGAEDQPQHF
. | TRBJ2-7 | TRBV10-1 | CASSEAQTNYEQYF
once | TRBJ2-2 | TRBV4-3 | CASSPEQRLAGWSNTGELFF
once | TRBJ1-2 | TRBV14 | CASSQVGGQGQGSVGYTF
once | TRBJ2-7 | TRBV18 | CASSPRARGEQYF
. | TRBJ2-7 | TRBV28 | CASSVRTEGYEQYF
. | TRBJ1-1 | TRBV5-8 | CASSIWTGGWTEAFF
. | TRBJ1-4 | TRBV5-1 | CASSLVAGAGEKLFF
. | TRBJ1-2 | TRBV7-2 | CASRRGGAGFDYGYTF
. | TRBJ2-2 | TRBV6-1 | CASSDGPNTGELFF
. | TRBJ2-7 | TRBV6-5 | CASSRPGTYEQYF
. | TRBJ2-6 | TRBV18 | CASSPIEGANVLTF
. | TRBJ2-7 | TRBV28 | CASSLNGRAETSYEQYF
. | TRBJ1-1 | TRBV9 | CASSVRDRAVGPTEAFF
. | TRBJ2-3 | TRBV6-5 | CASSWGQGGDTQYF
. | TRBJ1-6 | TRBV5-4 | CASSFRQGGDSPLHF
. | TRBJ2-4 | TRBV4-2 | CASSQEKEGRAKNIQYF
. | TRBJ1-3 | TRBV7-2 | CASSPGSGNTIYF
once | TRBJ1-5 | TRBV28 | CASRVANQPQHF
. | TRBJ2-1 | TRBV19 | CASSTLTSGTNEQFF
. | TRBJ1-1 | TRBV5-1 | CASSPGLLSSEAFF
. | TRBJ2-1 | TRBV9 | CASSVSSSGEQFF
. | TRBJ2-1 | TRBV29-1 | CSGWTGGYNEQFF
. | TRBJ2-1 | TRBV7-2 | CASSSRTSYNEQFF
. | TRBJ2-7 | TRBV5-5 | CASSSGLKYEQYF
. | TRBJ2-5 | TRBV7-2 | CASSLAREETQYF
. | TRBJ2-2 | TRBV7-9 | CASSLVRYDRDIDTGELFF
. | TRBJ2-5 | TRBV10-1 | CASSESRKETQYF
. | TRBJ2-7 | TRBV28 | CASSLPLRGRAPYEQYF
. | TRBJ2-7 | TRBV10-3 | CAISEEAGGPSYEQYF
. | TRBJ1-2 | TRBV24-1 | CATSADGINYGYTF
. | TRBJ2-6 | TRBV5-5 | CASRPGSGQGISGANVLTF
. | TRBJ2-7 | TRBV7-9 | CASSSRTSSNEQYF
. | TRBJ2-5 | TRBV5-4 | CASSWDRGEETQYF
. | TRBJ2-3 | TRBV5-1 | CASILYPSTDTQYF
once | TRBJ2-1 | TRBV10-1 | CASSTGSPNNEQFF
. | TRBJ2-3 | TRBV28 | CASRTVWGSTDTQYF
once | TRBJ2-5 | TRBV18 | CASSPRQGTETQYF
. | TRBJ1-5 | TRBV4-1 | CASSQDRGNQPQHF
once | TRBJ2-5 | TRBV18 | CASSQGQGAETQYF